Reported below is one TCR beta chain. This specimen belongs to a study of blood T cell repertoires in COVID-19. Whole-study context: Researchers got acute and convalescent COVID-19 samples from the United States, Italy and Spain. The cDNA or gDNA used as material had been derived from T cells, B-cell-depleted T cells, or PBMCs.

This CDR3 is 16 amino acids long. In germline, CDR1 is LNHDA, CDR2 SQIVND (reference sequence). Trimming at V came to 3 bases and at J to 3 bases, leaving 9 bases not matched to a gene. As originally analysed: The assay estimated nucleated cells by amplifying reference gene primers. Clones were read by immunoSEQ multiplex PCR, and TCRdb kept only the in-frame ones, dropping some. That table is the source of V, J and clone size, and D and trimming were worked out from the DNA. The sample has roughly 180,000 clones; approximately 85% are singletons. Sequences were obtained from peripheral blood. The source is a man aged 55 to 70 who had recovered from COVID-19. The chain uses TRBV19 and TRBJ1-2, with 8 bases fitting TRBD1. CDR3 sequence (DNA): TGTGCCAGTAGTATTCCCACCGGACAGGGACACTATGGCTACACCTTC. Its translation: CASSIPTGQGHYGYTF.